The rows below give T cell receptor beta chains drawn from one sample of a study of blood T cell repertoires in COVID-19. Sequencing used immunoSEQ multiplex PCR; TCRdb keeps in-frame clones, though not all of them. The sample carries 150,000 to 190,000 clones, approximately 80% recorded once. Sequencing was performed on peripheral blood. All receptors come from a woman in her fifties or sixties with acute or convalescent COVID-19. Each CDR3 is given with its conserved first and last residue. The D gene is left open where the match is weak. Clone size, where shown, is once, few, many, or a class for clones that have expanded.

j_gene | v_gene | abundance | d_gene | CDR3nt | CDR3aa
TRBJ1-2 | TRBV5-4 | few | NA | TGTGCCAGCAGCTTGGATGAGGTAACACGTGCCGGCTACACCTTC | CASSLDEVTRAGYTF
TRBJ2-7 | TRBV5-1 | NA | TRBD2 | TGCGCCAGCAGCACCCTACTAGCGGGAGCTTCCTACGAGCAGTACTTC | CASSTLLAGASYEQYF
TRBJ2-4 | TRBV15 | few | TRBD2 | TGTGCCACCAGCAGAGATGTGAGGGGAACCGGGACGGGGGGCATTCAGTACTTC | CATSRDVRGTGTGGIQYF
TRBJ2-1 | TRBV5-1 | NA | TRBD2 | TGCGCCAGCAGCCCGGGGACTAGCGGTGGGGGGAATGAGCAGTTCTTC | CASSPGTSGGGNEQFF
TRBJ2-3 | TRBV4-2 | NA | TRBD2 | TGTGCCAGCAGCCGGACTAGCGGGGGCTCCGGGGGCACAGATACGCAGTATTTT | CASSRTSGGSGGTDTQYF
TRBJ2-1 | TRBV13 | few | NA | TGTGCCAGCCAGCGACAGAGTTACAATGAGCAGTTCTTC | CASQRQSYNEQFF
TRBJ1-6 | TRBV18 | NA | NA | TGTGCCAGCTCACCAAAGATGACAGGAATCGGAACACCCCTCCACTTT | CASSPKMTGIGTPLHF
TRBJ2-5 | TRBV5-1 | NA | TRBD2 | TGCGCCAGCAGCCCTAGCGGGAGCGAGACCCAGTACTTC | CASSPSGSETQYF
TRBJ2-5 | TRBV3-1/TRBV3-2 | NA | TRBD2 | TGTGCCAGCAGCCAAGATTTTGGGAGCGGGGCCTCTAAAGAGACCCAGTACTTC | CASSQDFGSGASKETQYF
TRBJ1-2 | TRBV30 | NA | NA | TGTGCCTGTACCAGGGGCTCGGCACCCTATGGCTACACCTTC | CACTRGSAPYGYTF
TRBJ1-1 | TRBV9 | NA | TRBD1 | TGTGCCAGCAGCGTATCCCCCGGGACAGGGGTCGAGAACACTGAAGCTTTCTTT | CASSVSPGTGVENTEAFF
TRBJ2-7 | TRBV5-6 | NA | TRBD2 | TGTGCCAGCAGCTTGGCCAGCGGGAGGGTACACGAGCAGTACTTC | CASSLASGRVHEQYF
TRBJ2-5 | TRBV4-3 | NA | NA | TGCGCCAGCAGCCTGGGACTCCTTCAAGAGACCCAGTACTTC | CASSLGLLQETQYF
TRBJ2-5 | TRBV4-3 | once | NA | TGCGCCAGCAGCCAAGATAATTCGGGAGCCGGAGAGACCCAGTACTTC | CASSQDNSGAGETQYF
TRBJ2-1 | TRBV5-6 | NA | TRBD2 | TGTGCCAGCAGCTTAGGGGCTCTAGCGGGGGTGGATGAGCAGTTCTTC | CASSLGALAGVDEQFF
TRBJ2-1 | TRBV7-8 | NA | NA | TGTGCCAGCAGCTCGCCCCCCCCGGGAGTTCATAATGAGCAGTTCTTC | CASSSPPPGVHNEQFF
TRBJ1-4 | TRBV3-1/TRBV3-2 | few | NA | TGTGCCAGCCGGAGCCAGAGTACAGGGAACGAAAAACTGTTTTTT | CASRSQSTGNEKLFF
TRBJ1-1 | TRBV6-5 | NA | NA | TGTGCCAGCAGTTTATCCGGGACTCCCCTGAACACTGAAGCTTTCTTT | CASSLSGTPLNTEAFF
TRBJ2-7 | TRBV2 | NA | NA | TGTGCCAGCAGTCAAGACAGTTACGAGCAGTACTTC | CASSQDSYEQYF
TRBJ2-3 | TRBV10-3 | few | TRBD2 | TGTGCCACTTCAGCGGGGGGAGAAGATACGCAGTATTTT | CATSAGGEDTQYF
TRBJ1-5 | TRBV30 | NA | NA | TGTGCCTGGAGTGTGGCGGGCAATCAGCCCCAGCATTTT | CAWSVAGNQPQHF
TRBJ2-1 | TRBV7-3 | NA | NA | TGTGCCAGCAGCGATCTCGGGACTCGCTCCTACAATGAGCAGTTCTTC | CASSDLGTRSYNEQFF
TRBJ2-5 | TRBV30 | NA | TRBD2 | TGTGCCTGGAGTGTCTCCAGGACTAGCGGATCGCTAAAGGGAGAGACCCAGTACTTC | CAWSVSRTSGSLKGETQYF
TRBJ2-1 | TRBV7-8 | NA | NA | TGTGCCAGCAGCTTACGCGGGATAGTTGCTGGGAATGAGCAGTTCTTC | CASSLRGIVAGNEQFF
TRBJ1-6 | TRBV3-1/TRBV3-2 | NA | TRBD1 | TGTGCCAGCAGCCAAGGCCGGGACAGGAATTCACCCCTCCACTTT | CASSQGRDRNSPLHF
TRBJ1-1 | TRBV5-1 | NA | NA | TGCGCCAGCAGCTTGCGGTGGAACACTGAAGCTTTCTTT | CASSLRWNTEAFF
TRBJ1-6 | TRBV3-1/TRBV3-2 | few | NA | TGTGCCAGCAGCCGAGGTTTCGGTGCGGAAAATTCACCCCTCCACTTT | CASSRGFGAENSPLHF
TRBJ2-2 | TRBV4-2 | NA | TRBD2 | TGTGCCAGCAGCCAAGAATCTAGCGGGGGAGCCTACGGCGGGGAGCTGTTTTTT | CASSQESSGGAYGGELFF
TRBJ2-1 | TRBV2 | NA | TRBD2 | TGTGCCAGCAGTCGGGAGGGACGGTACAATGAGCAGTTCTTC | CASSREGRYNEQFF
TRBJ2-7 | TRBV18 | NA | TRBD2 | TGTGCCAGCTCACCCCAGGGACTAGCGGGCCCCTACGAGCAGTACTTC | CASSPQGLAGPYEQYF
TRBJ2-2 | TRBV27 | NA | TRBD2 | TGTGCCAGCAGTTTATTCGGGGGGGCGAACACCGGGGAGCTGTTTTTT | CASSLFGGANTGELFF